The 9 T cell receptor beta chains reported below all come from one sample, sequenced in a study of cytomegalovirus exposure and HLA in healthy donors. The PCR made use of 60 Vbeta and 13 Jbeta primers. Measured with immunoSEQ multiplex PCR; TCRdb has only the in-frame clones, and not every one. The sample yields some 80,000 clones, 70% to 85% seen once. Sequenced: PBMCs. Every receptor here comes from a human donor in good health.

In regard to this clone: Sequence at one end of the junction differs from germline and may be a read error. The V and J genes are TRBV30 and TRBJ1-5; D is unclear. Looked up from germline, CDR1 is GTSNPN and CDR2 is SVGIG (reference sequence). CDR3 size: 16 residues. The CDR3 sequence is CAWSDRSLYSNQPQNF. DNA of the CDR3: TGTGCCTGGAGCGATAGGAGTCTCTATAGCAATCAGCCCCAGAATTTT.

V is TRBV29-1 and J is TRBJ1-1, with D possibly matching TRBD1 (6 bases). CDR3 size: 15 residues. V lost 4 bases, J lost 1 base, and 16 bases lay in between. CDR1 and CDR2 (germline): SQVTM, ANQGSEA. As DNA, the CDR3 is TGCAGCGTTGTGGGACATTTGAAACGGAACACTGAAGCTTTCTTT. Translating gives CSVVGHLKRNTEAFF.

This chain links TRBV5-1 with TRBJ2-5; tentative D call: TRBD2 (5 bases). The V gene's germline CDR1 is SGHRS and CDR2 YFSETQ. V was cut by 4 bases and J by 5 bases, with 12 bases left in between. This CDR3 spans 13 amino acids. Here the CDR3 DNA reads TGCGCCAGCAGCCCTGGAGTAGCGGAGACCCAGTACTTC. Translating gives CASSPGVAETQYF.

V gene TRBV2 combines with J gene TRBJ1-1; D perhaps matches TRBD1 (6 bases). V lost 3 bases and J lost 1, with 9 bases in between. The germline V gene has CDR1 SNHLY and CDR2 FYNNEI. The length of the CDR3 is 14 residues. The CDR3 here is CASSEEGGNTEAFF. CDR3 in DNA: TGTGCCAGCAGTGAGGAAGGGGGGAACACTGAAGCTTTCTTT.

This clone was seen a few times. The chain couples TRBV4-1 to TRBJ1-4, with D possibly TRBD1 on 5 matching bases. Germline assignment: CDR1 MGHRA and CDR2 YSYEKL. V lost 0 bases and J lost 8, with 19 bases in between. CDR3 size: 17 residues. The CDR3 region has the DNA TGCGCCAGCAGCCAAGATTTAGGAGGGCAGGGAGGCGAAAAACTGTTTTTT. It codes for CASSQDLGGQGGEKLFF.

This clone was seen only once. The chain links TRBV19 to TRBJ1-5; perhaps TRBD1 as D (5 bases). The CDR3 consists of 14 residues. V lost 6 bases to trimming and J lost 7 bases, with 16 bases between them. Germline values: CDR1 LNHDA, CDR2 SQIVND (reference sequence). The chain's CDR3 is CASSHLRERQPQHF. The CDR3 bases are TGTGCCAGTAGCCACCTCAGGGAACGGCAGCCCCAGCATTTT.

The chain links TRBV19 to TRBJ2-2; 8 bases line up with TRBD1. The CDR3 covers 15 residues. CDR1 is LNHDA and CDR2 is SQIVND in the germline V gene (reference sequence). V lost 9 bases, J lost 4 bases, and 10 bases stayed unmatched. The CDR3 region has the DNA TGTGCCAGCTCGACAGGGGTCGAGATCACCGGGGAGCTGTTTTTT. Its translation: CASSTGVEITGELFF.

The genes are TRBV4-2 and TRBJ2-4, with 9 nucleotides matching TRBD2. Unmatched junction bases numbered 2, after V lost 3 bases and J lost 5 bases. Germline CDR1 LGHNA, CDR2 YNFKEQ. The CDR3 contains 14 residues. The CDR3 loop is CASSQPSGENIQYF. The CDR3 nucleotides read TGTGCCAGCAGCCAGCCTAGCGGGGAAAACATTCAGTACTTC.

V is TRBV11-2 and J is TRBJ2-7, with D possibly being TRBD1 (5 bases). CDR1 SGHAT and CDR2 FQNNGV come from the germline V gene. This CDR3 comprises 12 residues. V was cut by 2 bases and J by 3 bases, with 5 bases left in between. CDR3 loop: CASSLTGYEQYF. The DNA of the CDR3 is TGTGCCAGCAGCTTAACAGGCTACGAGCAGTACTTC.